The 8 T cell receptor beta chains presented below share a single source sample, sequenced in a study of CD4 T cells in relation to SARS-CoV-2 and coronaviruses. These receptors' targets are unknown. Some clones are missing from TCRdb's copy, which holds only in-frame ones; the method was immunoSEQ multiplex PCR. The sample lists about 36,000 clones; roughly 80% were seen once. What was sequenced was naive CD4+ T cells from PBMCs, cultured in vitro. As for subset: naive CD4+ T cells isolated by negative enrichment. These receptors were obtained from an adult with COVID-19.

This chain links TRBV15 with TRBJ2-7, with D perhaps TRBD2 (6 bases). In germline, CDR1 is LNHNV, CDR2 YYDKDF (reference sequence). This CDR3 is built from 16 residues. Trimming shortened V by 0 bases and J by 3 bases, and 15 bases separated the two germline ends. CDR3 sequence reads: CATSRELMGGNYEQYF. CDR3 bases: TGTGCCACCAGCAGAGAACTTATGGGAGGAAACTACGAGCAGTACTTC.

V gene TRBV15 combines with J gene TRBJ2-1; TRBD2 aligns across 14 bases. Germline V gene data show CDR1 as LNHNV and CDR2 as YYDKDF (reference sequence). The junction had 2 bases not matched to a gene; V was cut back by 0 bases and J by 1 base. The CDR3 covers 18 residues. In nucleotides, the CDR3 is TGTGCCACCAGCAGAGATAGGACTAGCGGGAGGTCCTACAATGAGCAGTTCTTC. It translates to CATSRDRTSGRSYNEQFF. Looking up the rest from reference TRBV15 and TRBJ2-1 gives the full variable domain: DAMVIQNPRYQVTQFGKPVTLSCSQTLNHNVMYWYQQKSSQAPKLLFHYYDKDFNNEADTPDNFQSRRPNTSFCFLDIRSPGLGDTAMYLCATSRDRTSGRSYNEQFFGPGTRLTVL.

V gene TRBV13 combines with J gene TRBJ2-5; TRBD1 matches at 9 bases. The V segment lost 1 base and the J segment 4 bases; nucleotides outside the gene matches: 1. This CDR3 region has 14 residues. Germline CDR1 PRHDT, CDR2 FYEKMQ (reference sequence). The chain's CDR3 is CASSLDRGRETQYF. The CDR3 nucleotides are TGTGCCAGCAGCTTAGACAGGGGGCGAGAGACCCAGTACTTC.

The genes are TRBV7-8 and TRBJ2-7, with D possibly called TRBD1 or TRBD2 (5 bases each). This CDR3 contains 14 residues. The germline V gene has CDR1 SGHVS and CDR2 FQNEAQ. V gave up 5 bases and J gave up 3 bases, with 14 bases separating them. CDR3 in amino acids: CASSENGGYYEQYF. In DNA, the CDR3 is TGTGCCAGCAGCGAGAATGGGGGTTACTACGAGCAGTACTTC.

The chain combines TRBV5-1 with TRBJ2-5; no clear D gene. V gave up 0 bases and J gave up 1 base, with 7 bases separating them. Germline V CDR1 and CDR2: SGHRS, YFSETQ. There are 14 residues in the CDR3. In DNA form, the CDR3 reads TGCGCCAGCAGCTTGGGTGGGGTCCAAGAGACCCAGTACTTC. Encoded protein: CASSLGGVQETQYF. The whole variable domain, filled in from reference TRBV5-1 and TRBJ2-5, reads KAGVTQTPRYLIKTRGQQVTLSCSPISGHRSVSWYQQTPGQGLQFLFEYFSETQRNKGNFPGRFSGRQFSNSRSEMNVSTLELGDSALYLCASSLGGVQETQYFGPGTRLLVL.

The rearrangement uses TRBV28 and TRBJ2-3; 8 bases map to TRBD1. The J segment lost 1 base and the V segment lost 4 bases, leaving 4 bases of the junction unmatched. The CDR3 runs to 15 residues. CDR1 and CDR2 (germline): MDHEN, SYDVKM. The CDR3 sequence: CASSSTGARTDTQYF. CDR3 nucleotide sequence: TGTGCCAGCAGTTCGACAGGGGCCCGCACAGATACGCAGTATTTT.

This chain uses TRBV2 with TRBJ1-6; D not resolved. The germline CDR1 and CDR2 sequences are SNHLY and FYNNEI. This CDR3 contains 16 residues. The V gene lost 7 bases and the J gene lost 0 bases, with 13 bases spanning the gap. CDR3: CASKQDLSSYNSPLHF. The CDR3 nucleotides are TGTGCCAGCAAGCAGGATCTCAGCTCCTATAATTCACCCCTCCACTTT.

CDR3 in DNA: TGTGCCATCAGTGAGCCAGGCCGTTCCTACGAGCAGTACTTC. Translated: CAISEPGRSYEQYF. This rearrangement joins TRBV10-3 to TRBJ2-7; D unresolved. The CDR3 covers 14 residues. The germline V gene encodes CDR1 ENHRY and CDR2 SYGVKD. The V and J ends lost 2 bases and 1 base respectively, with 9 bases between them.